These 18 T cell receptor beta chains were sequenced from one sample in a study of PD-1 blockade in classical Hodgkin lymphoma. TCRdb's copy holds only in-frame clones and misses some; the assay was immunoSEQ multiplex PCR. The table has about 110,000 clones, 80% to 90% seen once. Every single patient, without exception, relapsed after autologous stem cell transplantation, and brentuximab vedotin exposure varied. Material: peripheral blood mononuclear cells (PBMCs), obtained before the second cycle of nivolumab. Source of these receptors: a human donor with classical Hodgkin lymphoma.

V is TRBV28 and J is TRBJ1-5; 7 bases map to TRBD1. The V gene's germline CDR1 is MDHEN and CDR2 SYDVKM. V shed 4 bases and J 5 bases; nucleotides not matched to a gene: 8. The CDR3 has 15 amino acids. The CDR3 bases are TGTGCCAGCAGTTCTCCTCGGACAGGTTATCAGCCCCAGCATTTT. Protein: CASSSPRTGYQPQHF.

The chain employs TRBV6-6 and TRBJ2-1; D perhaps matches TRBD2 (6 bases). The CDR3 is 14 residues long. Germline assignment: CDR1 MNHNY and CDR2 SVGAGI (reference sequence). Trimming removed 6 bases from V and 3 bases from J, with 12 bases in between. The CDR3, as DNA: TGTGCCAGCAGGTCTGGGACTCACTACAATGAGCAGTTCTTC. Amino acids: CASRSGTHYNEQFF.

This clone was picked up one time. CDR3 residues: CASTQNLRGNTEAFF. The DNA for the CDR3 is TGTGCCAGCACCCAGAACCTCAGGGGGAACACTGAAGCTTTCTTT. The J gene is TRBJ1-1, the V gene TRBV6-6; the D gene is possibly TRBD1 (6 bases). Trimming shortened V by 7 bases and J by 1 base, and 16 bases separated the two germline ends. Germline CDR1 reads MNHNY; CDR2 reads SVGAGI (reference sequence). The CDR3 totals 15 residues.

V and J are TRBV7-5 and TRBJ2-5; no check of the table's D call, TRBD2, against the DNA was made. TRBV7-5 is classified as a pseudogene. The length of the CDR3 is 17 residues. CDR3 nucleotide sequence: TGTGTCAGAAGTCACCGGGGCGGGGTCCAAAGTTCGGAGACCCAGTACTTC. This translates into CVRSHRGGVQSSETQYF.

In this sample, this clone turned up a few times. V is TRBV18 and J is TRBJ1-5, with 9 nucleotides matching TRBD1. Germline CDR1 reads KGHSH; CDR2 reads LQKENI. CDR3 length: 15 residues. J was trimmed by 5 bases and V by 3 bases; bases with no gene match: 5. Here the CDR3 reads CASSPSRQGDQPQHF. The DNA of the CDR3 is TGTGCCAGCTCACCCAGTCGACAGGGGGATCAGCCCCAGCATTTT.

Here the CDR3 DNA reads TGTGCCAGCAGTGAATTGAGGGAAGGATTTGAAAAACTGTTTTTT. Its translation: CASSELREGFEKLFF. This rearrangement joins TRBV25-1 to TRBJ1-4, with unresolved D. The CDR3 length is 15 residues. Germline CDR1 MGHDK, CDR2 SYGVNS. The V end lost 1 base, the J end lost 7 bases, and 13 bases lay between the germline ends.

The gene calls are TRBV7-9 and TRBJ2-5; D is possibly TRBD2 (5 bases). The germline gives CDR1 SEHNR, CDR2 FQNEAQ (reference sequence). The CDR3 is 14 amino acids. Trimming left V 5 bases short and J 5 bases short, with 15 bases between. The CDR3, as DNA: TGTGCCAGCAGCCAGGTCGGGGTGGGGGAGACCCAGTACTTC. Translating gives CASSQVGVGETQYF.

This clone has more than one count but fewer than ten. V and J are TRBV18 and TRBJ1-5; the D is unclear. CDR1 is KGHSH, CDR2 LQKENI, per germline. There are 18 residues in the CDR3. The V gene lost 2 bases and the J gene lost 10 bases, with 27 bases spanning the gap. CDR3 in amino acids: CASSPGWAEQSAGKPQHF. The DNA of the CDR3 is TGTGCCAGCTCACCAGGGTGGGCAGAGCAATCAGCTGGAAAACCCCAGCATTTT.

The gene calls are TRBV4-1 and TRBJ2-3; the match to TRBD2 covers 10 bases. Germline V gives CDR1 MGHRA, CDR2 YSYEKL. The CDR3 totals 14 residues. Trimming took 6 bases from V and 2 from J; bases not matched to a gene: 2. CDR3 DNA sequence: TGCGCCAGCAGTCTAGCGGGGGTCACAGATACGCAGTATTTT. Protein product: CASSLAGVTDTQYF.

This chain links TRBV6-1 with TRBJ1-5; D might be TRBD1 (5 bases). The CDR3 is made up of 13 amino acids. The V gene lost 8 bases and the J gene lost 3 bases, with 11 bases spanning the gap. Germline V gene lookup returns CDR1 MNHNS and CDR2 SASEGT. The CDR3 sequence: CASSDRDNQPQHF. The CDR3 bases are TGTGCCAGCTCTGACAGAGACAATCAGCCCCAGCATTTT.

The chain couples TRBV2 to TRBJ1-1; possible D gene TRBD1, 5 bases. The germline CDR1 and CDR2 sequences are SNHLY and FYNNEI. The CDR3 consists of 15 residues. Trimming pared 2 bases from V and 4 bases from J, leaving 14 bases between. CDR3 loop: CASSELGALITEAFF. The DNA of the CDR3 is TGTGCCAGCAGTGAATTAGGGGCACTTATCACTGAAGCTTTCTTT.

The V and J genes are TRBV9 and TRBJ2-1, with D hard to call. V was cut by 5 bases and J by 6 bases, with 12 bases left in between. Germline CDR1 reads SGDLS; CDR2 reads YYNGEE. This CDR3 has 13 amino acids. CDR3 sequence: CASSGISPNEQFF. Written as DNA, the CDR3 is TGTGCCAGCAGTGGGATCTCCCCCAATGAGCAGTTCTTC.

V is TRBV5-1 and J is TRBJ2-2; 7 bases agree with TRBD1. CDR1 and CDR2 from the germline V gene are SGHRS and YFSETQ. The CDR3 is 16 residues long. With V trimmed by 2 bases and J by 2 bases, 6 bases remained unmatched. In nucleotides, the CDR3 is TGCGCCAGCAGCTTTTCGGGACAGACTAACACCGGGGAGCTGTTTTTT. Its translation: CASSFSGQTNTGELFF.

The chain recombines TRBV5-1 with TRBJ2-7; the match to TRBD2 covers 7 bases. V gave up 0 bases and J gave up 3 bases; unmatched junction bases: 3. CDR3 length: 14 residues. Germline V CDR1 and CDR2: SGHRS, YFSETQ. This CDR3 is CASSLESGGYEQYF. DNA of the CDR3: TGCGCCAGCAGCTTGGAATCGGGAGGCTACGAGCAGTACTTC.

The chain has TRBV5-8 and TRBJ1-5; D call uncertain. CDR1 and CDR2 from the germline V gene are SGHTS and YDEGEE. V dropped 3 bases and J dropped 3 bases, with 16 bases sitting between them. The CDR3 has 16 amino acids. The CDR3 nucleotides read TGTGCCAGCAGCTCAGGACGGTATTCGGACAATCAGCCCCAGCATTTT. Translated, it gives CASSSGRYSDNQPQHF.

This chain uses TRBV14 with TRBJ2-1; maybe TRBD2 (5 bases). CDR1 is SGHDN and CDR2 is FVKESK in the germline V gene. The CDR3 loop spans 18 amino acids. Trimming took 0 bases from V and 2 from J, leaving 17 bases between them. In DNA, the CDR3 is TGTGCCAGCAGCCAAGATCTATCTAGCACACCGCCCTACAATGAGCAGTTCTTC. Amino acid sequence: CASSQDLSSTPPYNEQFF.

V and J are TRBV6-6 and TRBJ1-1, with D perhaps TRBD1 (5 bases). With 5 bases removed from V and 0 bases from J, the gap between germline ends came to 7 bases. Germline V gives CDR1 MNHNY, CDR2 SVGAGI (reference sequence). This CDR3 comprises 13 residues. For the CDR3, the DNA is TGTGCCAGCAGTCGACAGCTGAACACTGAAGCTTTCTTT. Protein product: CASSRQLNTEAFF.

This sequence joins TRBV19 and TRBJ2-1; possibly TRBD2 for D (5 bases). Per the germline V gene, CDR1 is LNHDA and CDR2 is SQIVND (reference sequence). The CDR3 extends over 16 amino acids. Trimming took off 6 bases at V and 7 bases at J, with 22 bases between the two ends. CDR3 DNA: TGTGCCAGTAGGAGACTCGAGGGAAGTGGTGGGAATGAGCAGTTCTTC. Its protein product is CASRRLEGSGGNEQFF.